This T cell receptor beta chain derives from a study of T cells in Graves' hyperthyroidism and ophthalmopathy. Findings and caveats of the study: Stable hyperthyroidism was told apart from ophthalmopathy by a model built on 13 V-J features.

With 2 bases removed from V and 8 bases from J, the gap between germline ends came to 15 bases. This CDR3 has 15 residues. Germline V gives CDR1 LNHNV, CDR2 YYDKDF (reference sequence). From RNA transcripts, TCR beta CDR3 regions were amplified. The TCR CDR3 was amplified in a first-round RT-PCR using the HTBI primer set. TCRdb re-called the multiplex PCR reads through MiXCR, storing one row per CDR3 protein. Found here are 550,000 to 600,000 distinct CDR3 sequences, around 46% of them singletons; the top ten hold 15% to 20%. Details on this clonotype: The antigen remains unidentified.

The J gene is TRBJ1-4, the V gene TRBV15; weak D call: TRBD1 (6 bases). The receptor's source is an adult woman with Graves' disease, either hyperthyroidism or ophthalmopathy (not recorded which). The specimen sequenced was peripheral blood or thyroid tissue (not recorded which). The CDR3 bases are TGTGCCACCAGCAGATCCACAGGGTTACGGGAAAAACTGTTTTTT. Amino acid sequence: CATSRSTGLREKLFF.